The sample holds a few counts of the clone carrying this TCR beta chain. The ends were cut back, 0 bases at V and 2 bases at J, with 12 bases in the middle. Germline V lookup: CDR1 LGHNA, CDR2 YNFKEQ. The CDR3 is 16 residues long. The data were taken from a study of cytomegalovirus exposure and HLA in healthy donors. PCR amplification relied on 60 Vbeta primers (plus 13 Jbeta primers). Sequencing was performed with immunoSEQ multiplex PCR; in TCRdb, only in-frame clones are kept and a portion is missing. Of more than 85,000 clones listed, around three quarters were seen once; the top ten hold about 14%.

J is TRBJ2-3 and V is TRBV4-2; D is perhaps TRBD2 (6 bases). The receptor was derived from a woman in her fifties or sixties in good health and CMV-seropositive. Sample: PBMCs. CDR3 region: CASSQDPGLNTDTQYF. The CDR3 nucleotides are TGTGCCAGCAGCCAAGACCCGGGACTCAACACAGATACGCAGTATTTT.